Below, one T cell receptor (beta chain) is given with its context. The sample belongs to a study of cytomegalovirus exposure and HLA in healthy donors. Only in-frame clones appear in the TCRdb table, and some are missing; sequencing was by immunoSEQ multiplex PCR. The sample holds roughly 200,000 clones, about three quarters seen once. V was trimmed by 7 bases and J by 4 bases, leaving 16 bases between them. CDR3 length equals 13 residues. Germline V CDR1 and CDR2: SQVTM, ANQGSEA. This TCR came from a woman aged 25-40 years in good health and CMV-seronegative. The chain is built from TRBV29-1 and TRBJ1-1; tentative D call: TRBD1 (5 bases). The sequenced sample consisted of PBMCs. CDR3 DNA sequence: TGCAGCGGTCGGCGGGGCGCTGGCACTGAAGCTTTCTTT. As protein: CSGRRGAGTEAFF.